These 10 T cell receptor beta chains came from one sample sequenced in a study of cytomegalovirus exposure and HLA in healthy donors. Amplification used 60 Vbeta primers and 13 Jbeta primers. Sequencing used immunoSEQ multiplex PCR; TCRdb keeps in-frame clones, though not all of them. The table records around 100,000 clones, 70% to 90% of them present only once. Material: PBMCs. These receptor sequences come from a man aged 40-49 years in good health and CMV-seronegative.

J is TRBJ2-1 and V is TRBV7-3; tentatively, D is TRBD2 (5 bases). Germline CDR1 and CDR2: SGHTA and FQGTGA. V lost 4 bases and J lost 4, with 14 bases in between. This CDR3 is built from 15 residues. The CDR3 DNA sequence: TGTGCCAGCAGCTCATCCCCAGGAGGATACAATGAGCAGTTCTTC. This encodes CASSSSPGGYNEQFF.

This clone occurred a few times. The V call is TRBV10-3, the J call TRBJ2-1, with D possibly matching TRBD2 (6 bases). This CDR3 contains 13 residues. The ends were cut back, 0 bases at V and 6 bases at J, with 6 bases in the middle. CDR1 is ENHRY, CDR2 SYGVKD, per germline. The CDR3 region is CAISESGGNEQFF. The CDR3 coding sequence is TGTGCCATCAGTGAGTCGGGGGGCAATGAGCAGTTCTTC.

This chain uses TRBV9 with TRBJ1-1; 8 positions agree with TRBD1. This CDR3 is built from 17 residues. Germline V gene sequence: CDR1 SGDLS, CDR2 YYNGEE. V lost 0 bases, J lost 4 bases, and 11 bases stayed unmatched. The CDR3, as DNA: TGTGCCAGCAGCGTAGCTCCAGGGGGCGTCAAAGGCACTGAAGCTTTCTTT. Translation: CASSVAPGGVKGTEAFF.

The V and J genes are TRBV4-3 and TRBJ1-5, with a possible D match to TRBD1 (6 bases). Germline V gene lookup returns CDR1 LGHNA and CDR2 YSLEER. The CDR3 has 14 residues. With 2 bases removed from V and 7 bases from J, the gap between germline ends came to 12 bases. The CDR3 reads CASSQLRGGQPQHF. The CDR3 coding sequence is TGCGCCAGCAGCCAACTTCGGGGGGGCCAGCCCCAGCATTTT.

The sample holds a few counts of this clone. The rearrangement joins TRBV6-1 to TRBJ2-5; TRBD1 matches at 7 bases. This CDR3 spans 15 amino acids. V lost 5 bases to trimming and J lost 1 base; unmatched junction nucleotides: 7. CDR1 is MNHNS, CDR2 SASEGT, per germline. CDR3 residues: CASSPRTGSQETQYF. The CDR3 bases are TGTGCCAGCAGTCCCCGGACAGGCTCCCAAGAGACCCAGTACTTC.

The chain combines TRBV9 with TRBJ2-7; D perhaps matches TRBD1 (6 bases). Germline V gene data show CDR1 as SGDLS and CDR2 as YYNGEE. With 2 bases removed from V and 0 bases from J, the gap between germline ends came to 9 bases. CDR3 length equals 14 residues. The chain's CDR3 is CASSVMDSSYEQYF. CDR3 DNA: TGTGCCAGCAGCGTGATGGACAGCTCCTACGAGCAGTACTTC. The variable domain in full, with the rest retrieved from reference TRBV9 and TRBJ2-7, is DSGVTQTPKHLITATGQRVTLRCSPRSGDLSVYWYQQSLDQGLQFLIQYYNGEERAKGNILERFSAQQFPDLHSELNLSSLELGDSALYFCASSVMDSSYEQYFGPGTRLTVT.

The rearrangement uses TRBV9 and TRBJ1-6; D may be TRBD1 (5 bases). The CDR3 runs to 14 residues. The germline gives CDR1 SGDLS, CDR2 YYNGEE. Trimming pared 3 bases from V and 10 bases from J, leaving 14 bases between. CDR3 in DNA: TGTGCCAGCAGCGCGGGGGGGGTAGGGTCACCCCTCCACTTT. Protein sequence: CASSAGGVGSPLHF.

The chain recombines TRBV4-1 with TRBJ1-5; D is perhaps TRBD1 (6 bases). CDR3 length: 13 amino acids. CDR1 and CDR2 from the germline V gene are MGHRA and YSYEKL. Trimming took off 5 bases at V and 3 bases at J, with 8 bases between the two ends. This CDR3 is CASSGQPNQPQHF. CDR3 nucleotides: TGCGCCAGCAGCGGACAGCCCAATCAGCCCCAGCATTTT.

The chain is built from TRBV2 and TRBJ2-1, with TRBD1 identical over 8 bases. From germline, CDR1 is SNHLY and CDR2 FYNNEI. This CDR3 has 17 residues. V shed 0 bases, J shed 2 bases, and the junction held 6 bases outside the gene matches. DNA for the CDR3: TGTGCCAGCAGTGAAGCCCCGGACAGGGCTGCCTACAATGAGCAGTTCTTC. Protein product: CASSEAPDRAAYNEQFF.

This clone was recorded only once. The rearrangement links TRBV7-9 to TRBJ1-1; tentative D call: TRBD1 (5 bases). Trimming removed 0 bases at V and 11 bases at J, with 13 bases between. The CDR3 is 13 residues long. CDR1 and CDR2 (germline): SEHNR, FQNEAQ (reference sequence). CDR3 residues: CASSLATGVGAFF. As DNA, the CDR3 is TGTGCCAGCAGCTTAGCGACGGGGGTCGGGGCTTTCTTT.